Below are 19 T cell receptor beta chains sequenced from a single sample in a study of Ad26.COV2.S vaccination and SARS-CoV-2 variants. Using immunoSEQ multiplex PCR, the repertoire was profiled, and TCRdb retains in-frame clones only, with some absent. The table lists around 450,000 clones, 75% to 95% of them singletons. The treatment denotes: around 19 received Ad26.COV2.S at low or high dose, single or two shots; about 5 received placebo; per-sample allocation not given. Day 63 after the first vaccine or placebo injection was the time point for sampling. The source was peripheral blood, collected in a trial of Ad26.COV2.S vaccine versus placebo. These TCRs come from a person aged 18-60 years who received the Ad26.COV2.S COVID-19 vaccine or a placebo.

V is TRBV7-9 and J is TRBJ2-1; D is possibly TRBD1 (5 bases). CDR3 length: 13 residues. From germline, CDR1 is SEHNR and CDR2 FQNEAQ (reference sequence). Deletions cut 5 bases from V and 8 bases from J, with 13 bases between. This CDR3 is CASSLTQGYEQFF. DNA of the CDR3: TGTGCCAGCAGCCTCACTCAGGGATATGAGCAGTTCTTC.

The chain is built from TRBV7-3 and TRBJ2-1, with D tentatively TRBD1 (6 bases). V lost 3 bases and J lost 0, with 6 bases in between. Germline V CDR1 and CDR2: SGHTA, FQGTGA. CDR3 length equals 14 residues. As DNA, the CDR3 is TGTGCCAGCAGCTTGGACAGCTCCTACAATGAGCAGTTCTTC. Its protein is CASSLDSSYNEQFF.

The genes are TRBV5-1 and TRBJ2-3; a possible D gene is TRBD2 (6 bases). V dropped 4 bases and J dropped 6 bases, with 9 bases sitting between them. This CDR3 is 12 amino acids long. Germline V gene data show CDR1 as SGHRS and CDR2 as YFSETQ. CDR3: CASSQTRDTQYF. The CDR3 DNA sequence: TGCGCCAGCAGCCAGACTAGGGATACGCAGTATTTT.

This clone was seen only a few times. The rearrangement links TRBV6-5 to TRBJ2-1, with TRBD2 matching over 15 bases. The CDR3 runs 15 residues. The V segment lost 6 bases and the J segment 7 bases; nucleotides outside the gene matches: 4. CDR1 and CDR2 from the germline V gene are MNHEY and SVGAGI. CDR3 in amino acids: CASSPGTSGRNEQFF. CDR3 bases: TGTGCCAGCAGCCCCGGGACTAGCGGGAGGAATGAGCAGTTCTTC.

A remark on this clone: The sample holds other DNA sequences that translate to the same CDR3. The V call is TRBV6-2 or TRBV6-3, the J call TRBJ1-1; D remains unclear. Germline CDR1 MNHEY, CDR2 SVGEGT. This CDR3 has 13 residues. The V end was cut by 0 bases, the J end by 4 bases, with 6 bases between. The CDR3 coding sequence is TGTGCCAGCAGTTACTCCAGAAGCACTGAAGCTTTCTTT. Translating gives CASSYSRSTEAFF.

The chain has TRBV6-6 and TRBJ2-3; weak D call: TRBD1 (5 bases). The germline V and J ends were trimmed by 3 bases and 0 bases, with 10 bases remaining between them. Germline CDR1 and CDR2: MNHNY and SVGAGI (reference sequence). The CDR3 is made up of 15 amino acids. CDR3 sequence reads: CASSYPRQSTDTQYF. DNA of the CDR3: TGTGCCAGCAGTTATCCTAGACAGAGCACAGATACGCAGTATTTT.

The chain carries TRBV6-1 and TRBJ2-7; D is undetermined. The CDR3 is made up of 11 amino acids. Trimming stripped 2 bases from V and 4 bases from J, with 3 bases between. The germline gives CDR1 MNHNS, CDR2 SASEGT. The CDR3 coding sequence is TGTGCCAGCAGTGAACGGTACGAGCAGTACTTC. Translation gives CASSERYEQYF.

J is TRBJ2-7 and V is TRBV7-2; D call uncertain. Germline V gene data show CDR1 as SGHTA and CDR2 as FQGNSA. Trimming left V 5 bases short and J 0 bases short, with 14 bases between. The CDR3 has 15 amino acids. In DNA form, the CDR3 reads TGTGCCAGCAGCCCCGGTTTTGGCGACTCCTACGAGCAGTACTTC. Protein sequence: CASSPGFGDSYEQYF.

The chain links TRBV30 to TRBJ1-1; 10 bases line up with TRBD1. The CDR3 sequence is 13 residues long. V shed 5 bases and J 7 bases; nucleotides not matched to a gene: 7. The germline V gene has CDR1 GTSNPN and CDR2 SVGIG (reference sequence). The CDR3 reads CAWGTGVSDEAFF. The CDR3 DNA follows: TGTGCCTGGGGGACAGGGGTGTCGGATGAAGCTTTCTTT. Combining the CDR3 with reference TRBV30 and TRBJ1-1 gives the whole variable domain SQTIHQWPATLVQPVGSPLSLECTVEGTSNPNLYWYRQAAGRGLQLLFYSVGIGQISSEVPQNLSASRPQDRQFILSSKKLLLSDSGFYLCAWGTGVSDEAFFGQGTRLTVV.

This clone was detected a few times. The V call is TRBV4-3, the J call TRBJ2-1, with 7 bases matching TRBD1. CDR3 length: 16 amino acids. Trimming removed 4 bases from V and 5 bases from J; junction bases left unmatched: 11. Germline lookup yields CDR1 LGHNA and CDR2 YSLEER. CDR3 DNA: TGCGCCAGCAGCCCCAAGATAAGGGACAGCGACAATGAGCAGTTCTTC. Amino acid sequence: CASSPKIRDSDNEQFF.

This rearrangement joins TRBV19 to TRBJ2-1, with 8 positions matching TRBD1. V gave up 5 bases and J gave up 0 bases; unmatched junction bases: 6. There are 16 residues in the CDR3. CDR1 and CDR2 (germline): LNHDA, SQIVND (reference sequence). This CDR3 is CASSSRTGSSYNEQFF. CDR3 nucleotide sequence: TGTGCCAGTAGTTCCAGGACAGGGAGCTCCTACAATGAGCAGTTCTTC.

This clone was seen just once. J is TRBJ1-1 and V is TRBV28; D perhaps matches TRBD1 (5 bases). V was cut by 7 bases and J by 1 base, with 13 bases left in between. CDR3 length equals 14 residues. CDR1 is MDHEN and CDR2 is SYDVKM in the germline V gene. CDR3 bases: TGTGCCAGCACCGCAATCGACAGGAACACTGAAGCTTTCTTT. Translating gives CASTAIDRNTEAFF.

The chain carries TRBV11-3 and TRBJ2-2; TRBD1 agrees at 10 bases. CDR1 and CDR2 from the germline V gene are SGHNT and YENEEA. The CDR3 totals 16 residues. Losses at the gene ends were 4 bases for V and 6 bases for J; bases not matched to a gene: 8. The CDR3 coding sequence is TGTGCCAGCAGCTCCCGGACAGGGGGGGAAGCCGGGGAGCTGTTTTTT. It translates to CASSSRTGGEAGELFF.

The rearrangement uses TRBV29-1 and TRBJ2-7; D might be TRBD2 (5 bases). The CDR3 has 13 residues. Trimming left V 3 bases short and J 3 bases short, with 12 bases between. CDR1 is SQVTM and CDR2 is ANQGSEA in the germline V gene. The CDR3 loop reads CSVDGLAGYEQYF. As DNA, the CDR3 is TGCAGCGTTGACGGACTTGCGGGCTACGAGCAGTACTTC.

CDR3 sequence: CASSRSGSPYNEQFF. The DNA of the CDR3 is TGTGCCAGCAGCCGTAGCGGGAGCCCCTACAATGAGCAGTTCTTC. The gene calls are TRBV9 and TRBJ2-1, with TRBD2 matching 9 bases. Germline V gene sequence: CDR1 SGDLS, CDR2 YYNGEE. With 4 bases clipped from V and 2 bases from J, the junction kept 4 bases outside the gene matches. The CDR3 is 15 residues long. Supplemented by reference TRBV9 and TRBJ2-1, the full variable domain reads DSGVTQTPKHLITATGQRVTLRCSPRSGDLSVYWYQQSLDQGLQFLIQYYNGEERAKGNILERFSAQQFPDLHSELNLSSLELGDSALYFCASSRSGSPYNEQFFGPGTRLTVL.

In nucleotides, the CDR3 is TGTGCCAGCAGCTTAAGTTCCGGGGGCGGGGGATACGAGCAGTACTTC. Translating it yields CASSLSSGGGGYEQYF. The chain is built from TRBV7-6 and TRBJ2-7; a possible D gene is TRBD2 (7 bases). The CDR3 covers 16 residues. Germline V gene sequence: CDR1 SGHVS, CDR2 FNYEAQ. The V end was cut by 2 bases, the J end by 4 bases, with 18 bases between.

The rearrangement joins TRBV5-6 to TRBJ2-5; 7 bases match TRBD2. J lost 4 bases, V lost 5 bases, and 5 bases had no gene match. Per germline, CDR1 SGHDT and CDR2 YYEEEE. The CDR3 is 13 residues long. For the CDR3, the DNA is TGTGCCAGCAGGAGAGCGGGAACAGAGACCCAGTACTTC. This sequence encodes CASRRAGTETQYF.

The V and J genes are TRBV24-1 and TRBJ1-1; a weak D match, TRBD1 (5 bases). The CDR3 length is 16 residues. V was clipped by 2 bases and J by 4 bases, with 16 bases between them. Germline V CDR1 and CDR2: KGHDR, SFDVKD. The CDR3 sequence is CATSDSRRGASTEAFF. In DNA form, the CDR3 reads TGTGCCACCAGTGATTCGCGCAGAGGGGCGAGCACTGAAGCTTTCTTT.

J is TRBJ2-7 and V is TRBV6-5, with 7 positions matching TRBD1. Germline trimming cut 5 bases from V and 0 bases from J; bases unmatched to any gene: 4. The length of the CDR3 is 14 residues. The germline V gene has CDR1 MNHEY and CDR2 SVGAGI. This CDR3 is CASSTGADSYEQYF. DNA of the CDR3: TGTGCCAGCAGTACAGGGGCGGACTCCTACGAGCAGTACTTC.